These 14 T cell receptor beta chains originate from one sample sequenced in a study of blood T cells in healthy people across ages. A second PCR, run for roughly 7 to 11 cycles, used a sample-barcoded 5' primer plus a J-beta primer mix. TCRdb called the 5' RACE reads again in MiXCR, with one record for every CDR3 protein. The sample has around 940,000 distinct CDR3 sequences, roughly 50% seen once. The sequenced sample was blood. The receptor set was obtained from a woman aged 55-75 years in good health.

The chain joins TRBV20-1 to TRBJ1-5, with D possibly being TRBD1 (5 bases). Per the germline V gene, CDR1 is DFQATT and CDR2 is SNEGSKA (reference sequence). The CDR3 is 13 amino acids. The CDR3 coding sequence is TGCAGCACAGGACCCCACAGCAATCAGCCCCAGCATTTT. It specifies CSTGPHSNQPQHF.

This chain joins TRBV3-1 and TRBJ1-6; D remains unclear. V shed 4 bases and J shed 12 bases, with 19 bases lying between them. The CDR3 loop spans 15 amino acids. Germline assignment: CDR1 LGHDT and CDR2 YNNKEL (reference sequence). In nucleotides, the CDR3 is TGTGCCAGCAGCCCTGGCCCCTCCACACGCGGACCCCTCCACTTT. It is translated as CASSPGPSTRGPLHF.

This clonotype was detected only a few times. The rearrangement links TRBV7-2 to TRBJ2-3, with TRBD1 matching over 8 bases. Germline V gene data show CDR1 as SGHTA and CDR2 as FQGNSA. The CDR3 is made up of 15 amino acids. V lost 5 bases and J lost 8; bases outside the gene matches: 12. CDR3 sequence: CASSPPTGEVGTQYF. The CDR3, as DNA: TGTGCCAGCAGCCCGCCGACAGGGGAAGTCGGTACGCAGTATTTT.

The chain is built from TRBV29-1 and TRBJ1-2; D is undetermined. Germline values: CDR1 SQVTM, CDR2 ANQGSEA. Trimming removed 7 bases from V and 6 bases from J, with 15 bases in between. This CDR3 contains 12 residues. Written as DNA, the CDR3 is TGCAGCGCCGGGCCCCTTATAAATGGCTACACCTTC. It is translated as CSAGPLINGYTF.

The genes are TRBV30 and TRBJ2-7; D gene unclear. The CDR3 sequence is 11 residues long. Trimming cost V 2 bases and J 1 base, with 3 bases left between them. Germline-derived CDR1 and CDR2 are GTSNPN and SVGIG (reference sequence). DNA of the CDR3: TGTGCCTGGAGTCAATCCTACGAGCAGTACTTC. Translated: CAWSQSYEQYF.

This clonotype was found a few times. The chain combines TRBV10-3 with TRBJ1-2; D is unclear. V lost 3 bases, J lost 4 bases, and 15 bases lay in between. The CDR3 covers 15 residues. Per germline, CDR1 ENHRY and CDR2 SYGVKD. CDR3 protein: CAISDPLAGSYGYTF. In DNA form, the CDR3 reads TGTGCCATCAGTGACCCCTTGGCAGGATCCTATGGCTACACCTTC.

For the CDR3, the DNA is TGTGCCAGCCAGGACAGGCGTGGGGGTGAGCAGTTCTTC. It is translated as CASQDRRGGEQFF. This chain links TRBV9 with TRBJ2-1; 7 bases map to TRBD1. The CDR3 loop spans 13 amino acids. The V gene end was trimmed by 7 bases and the J gene end by 9 bases; junction bases not matched to a gene: 10. Germline loops: CDR1 SGDLS, CDR2 YYNGEE.

The chain has TRBV7-2 and TRBJ2-5, with 7 bases aligning to TRBD2. The V gene end was trimmed by 1 base and the J gene end by 9 bases; junction bases not matched to a gene: 11. CDR3 length equals 15 residues. CDR1 and CDR2 from the germline V gene are SGHTA and FQGNSA. CDR3 DNA: TGTGCCAGCAGCTTAGGAGGGAGCAACCGGGAGGCCCAGTACTTC. Its translation: CASSLGGSNREAQYF.

This clonotype has more than one count but fewer than ten. The rearrangement links TRBV20-1 to TRBJ1-2; maybe TRBD1 (6 bases). The CDR3 totals 12 residues. The V end lost 6 bases, the J end lost 8 bases, and 16 bases lay between the germline ends. Germline CDR1 is DFQATT and CDR2 is SNEGSKA (reference sequence). In DNA, the CDR3 is TGCAGTGCCTTCTACGGGGGCTACGGCTACACCTTC. It codes for CSAFYGGYGYTF.

V is TRBV24-1 and J is TRBJ2-7, with D perhaps matching TRBD1 or TRBD2 (5 bases each). Germline V lookup: CDR1 KGHDR, CDR2 SFDVKD. V was clipped by 2 bases and J by 7 bases, with 14 bases between them. The CDR3 sequence is 14 residues long. CDR3 nucleotides: TGTGCCACCAGTGATTCGGGACGCGGATGGGAGCAGTACTTC. It codes for CATSDSGRGWEQYF.

V usage is TRBV6-5 and J usage is TRBJ1-6; D is possibly TRBD1 (5 bases). The CDR3 is made up of 15 amino acids. CDR1 and CDR2 from the germline V gene are MNHEY and SVGAGI. V lost 10 bases and J lost 5, with 18 bases in between. Written as DNA, the CDR3 is TGTGCCACCCACGGGACGGGGGGAAATAATTCACCCCTCCACTTT. Its protein product is CATHGTGGNNSPLHF.

V and J are TRBV7-2 and TRBJ2-7; D not certain. V lost 0 bases, J lost 5 bases, and 8 bases lay in between. Germline CDR1 reads SGHTA; CDR2 reads FQGNSA. The CDR3 contains 13 residues. CDR3: CASSLAWQNEQYF. CDR3 coding DNA: TGTGCCAGCAGCTTAGCCTGGCAGAACGAGCAGTACTTC.

J is TRBJ2-1 and V is TRBV5-1; TRBD1 matches 8 bases. The J segment lost 4 bases and the V segment lost 0 bases, leaving 6 bases of the junction unmatched. CDR3 length: 16 residues. CDR1 and CDR2 from the germline V gene are SGHRS and YFSETQ. CDR3 sequence (DNA): TGCGCCAGCAGCTTGGCTAAGACAGGGGTGTACAATGAGCAGTTCTTC. It translates to CASSLAKTGVYNEQFF.

This clonotype occurred once. A much larger clone sits a single nucleotide away, making a read error possible. The V call is TRBV10-3, the J call TRBJ2-3; 7 bases agree with TRBD2. This CDR3 region has 15 residues. Germline V gene lookup returns CDR1 ENHRY and CDR2 SYGVKD. CDR3 loop: CAISVEGGYTDTKYF. The CDR3 DNA reads as TGTGCCATCAGTGTGGAGGGAGGGTACACAGATACGAAGTATTTT.